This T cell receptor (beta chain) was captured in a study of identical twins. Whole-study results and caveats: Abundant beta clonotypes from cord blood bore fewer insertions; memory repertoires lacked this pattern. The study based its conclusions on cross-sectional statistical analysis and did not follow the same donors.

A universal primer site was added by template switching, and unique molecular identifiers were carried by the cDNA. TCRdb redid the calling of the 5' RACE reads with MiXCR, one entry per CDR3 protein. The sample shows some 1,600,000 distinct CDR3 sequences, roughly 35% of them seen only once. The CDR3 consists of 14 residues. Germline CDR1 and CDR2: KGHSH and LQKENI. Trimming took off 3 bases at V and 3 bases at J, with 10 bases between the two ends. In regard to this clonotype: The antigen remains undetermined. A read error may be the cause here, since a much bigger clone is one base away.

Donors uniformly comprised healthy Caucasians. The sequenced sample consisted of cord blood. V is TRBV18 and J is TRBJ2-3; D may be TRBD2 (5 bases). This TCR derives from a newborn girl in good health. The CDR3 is CASSPATGTDTQYF. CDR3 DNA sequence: TGTGCCAGCTCACCGGCTACGGGAACAGATACGCAGTATTTT.